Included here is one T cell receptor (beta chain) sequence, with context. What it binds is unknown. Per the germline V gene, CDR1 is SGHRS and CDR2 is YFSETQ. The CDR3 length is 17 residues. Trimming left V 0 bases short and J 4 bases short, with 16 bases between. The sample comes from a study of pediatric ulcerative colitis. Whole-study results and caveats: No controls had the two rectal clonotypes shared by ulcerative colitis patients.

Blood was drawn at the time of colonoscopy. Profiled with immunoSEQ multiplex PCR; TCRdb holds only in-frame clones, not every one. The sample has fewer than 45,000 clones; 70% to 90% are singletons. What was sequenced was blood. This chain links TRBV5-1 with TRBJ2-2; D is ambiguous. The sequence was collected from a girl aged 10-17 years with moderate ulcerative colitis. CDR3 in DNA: TGCGCCAGCAGCTTGGCCGTAGGGCCGTCGGGCACCGGGGAGCTGTTTTTT. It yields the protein CASSLAVGPSGTGELFF.